The rows below give T cell receptor beta chains drawn from one sample of a study of cytomegalovirus exposure and HLA in healthy donors. The method was immunoSEQ multiplex PCR; TCRdb's version includes in-frame clones alone and lacks a portion of them. Counted here are over 200,000 clones, approximately 80% occurring once; the ten biggest clones make up 3.5% to 4%. The sample consisted of PBMCs. Receptors originate from a male donor in good health and CMV-seronegative. CDR3s leave out the opening cysteine and the closing phenylalanine or tryptophan.

TRBJ2-2,TRBV14,ASSQDWAGLAGNGTGELF
TRBJ2-3,TRBV6-4,ASSESGQGTDTQY
TRBJ1-5,TRBV10-3,AISEEGAPNQPQH
TRBJ1-1,TRBV6-5,ASRPPGQGKSEAF
TRBJ2-1,TRBV7-2,ASSLVSTRSGNEQF
TRBJ2-1,TRBV7-9,ASSLGQEQF
TRBJ2-5,TRBV7-8,ASSPTGEEETQY
TRBJ1-1,TRBV7-2,ASSTRTTQTEAF
TRBJ2-2,TRBV6-1,ASSPGQVFAGELF
TRBJ2-6,TRBV9,ASSVTGAAGANVLT
TRBJ2-7,TRBV7-8,ASSPYSSLTTYEQY
TRBJ2-3,TRBV6-1,ASSERDSTDTQY
TRBJ2-5,TRBV5-1,ASSPQIGRETQY
TRBJ2-5,TRBV28,ASVMLGGYQETQY
TRBJ2-2,TRBV29-1,SVLTGRNTGELF
TRBJ2-7,TRBV30,AWSVGTGDEQY
TRBJ2-5,TRBV5-1,ASSLGAGVGETQY
TRBJ2-1,TRBV27,ASSSGTSGTYNEQF